The 11 T cell receptor beta chains in this list originate from one sample, sequenced in a study of blood T cell repertoires in COVID-19. The data were produced by immunoSEQ multiplex PCR, yet TCRdb's version contains in-frame clones alone and is incomplete. The sample lists more than 85,000 clones; around four fifths were seen once. Material: peripheral blood. The receptors shown here come from a human donor in a cohort sampled during active COVID-19.

The chain combines TRBV2 with TRBJ2-2; 11 nucleotides match TRBD2. This CDR3 is built from 16 residues. CDR1 is SNHLY and CDR2 is FYNNEI in the germline V gene. V lost 6 bases, J lost 0 bases, and 3 bases stayed unmatched. CDR3 coding DNA: TGTGCCAGCAGCCTTAGCGGGGGGGCGAACACCGGGGAGCTGTTTTTT. It is translated as CASSLSGGANTGELFF.

In its sample, this clone was seen a few times. This rearrangement joins TRBV4-1 to TRBJ1-6; 7 positions match TRBD1. Trimming cost V 7 bases and J 6 bases; bases outside gene matches: 3. CDR3 length equals 13 residues. Germline CDR1 reads MGHRA; CDR2 reads YSYEKL. CDR3 sequence: CASKDRVNSPLHF. The CDR3 DNA reads TGCGCCAGCAAAGACAGGGTTAATTCACCCCTCCACTTT.

This clone was found a few times. This chain joins TRBV7-9 and TRBJ1-1; a possible D gene is TRBD1 (6 bases). V lost 5 bases and J lost 1, with 8 bases in between. This CDR3 contains 13 residues. Germline CDR1 reads SEHNR; CDR2 reads FQNEAQ (reference sequence). The CDR3 spells CASSRTANTEAFF. The CDR3 DNA follows: TGTGCCAGCAGCCGGACAGCGAACACTGAAGCTTTCTTT.

This clone has a handful of counts. J is TRBJ1-2 and V is TRBV6-2 or TRBV6-3; a possible D gene is TRBD1 (5 bases). Germline loops: CDR1 MNHEY, CDR2 SVGEGT. The V and J ends lost 0 bases and 5 bases respectively, with 16 bases between them. This CDR3 is 16 amino acids long. Here the CDR3 DNA reads TGTGCCAGCAGTTACTCGAGACCAGGGTGGGGTTATGGCTACACCTTC. Translated: CASSYSRPGWGYGYTF.

The CDR3 nucleotides read TGTGCCAGCAGCTTGGTAGGGGTTGATGAAAAACTGTTTTTT. Translating gives CASSLVGVDEKLFF. The chain is built from TRBV5-4 and TRBJ1-4; possible D gene TRBD1, 5 bases. V lost 0 bases and J lost 6, with 9 bases in between. This CDR3 contains 14 residues. Per the germline V gene, CDR1 is SGHNT and CDR2 is YYREEE (reference sequence).

V and J are TRBV7-6 and TRBJ1-1; D is uncertain. V lost 5 bases to trimming and J lost 0 bases, with 7 bases between them. CDR1 SGHVS and CDR2 FNYEAQ come from the germline V gene. The CDR3 spans 13 residues. For the CDR3, the DNA is TGTGCCAGCAGCCAACAAATGAACACTGAAGCTTTCTTT. Protein sequence: CASSQQMNTEAFF.

The genes are TRBV9 and TRBJ1-3; D is undetermined. The CDR3 runs 15 residues. V dropped 0 bases and J dropped 0 bases, with 7 bases sitting between them. The germline CDR1 and CDR2 sequences are SGDLS and YYNGEE. CDR3 in amino acids: CASSVDRASGNTIYF. The DNA of the CDR3 is TGTGCCAGCAGCGTAGATCGCGCCTCTGGAAACACCATATATTTT.

This sequence joins TRBV30 and TRBJ2-3; 9 bases are shared with TRBD1. The CDR3 has 15 amino acids. Germline CDR1 is GTSNPN and CDR2 is SVGIG (reference sequence). J was trimmed by 2 bases and V by 2 bases; bases with no gene match: 5. In DNA, the CDR3 is TGTGCCTGGAGTCTTGGACAGGGGTCCACAGATACGCAGTATTTT. This translates into CAWSLGQGSTDTQYF.

The chain uses TRBV27 and TRBJ1-5; 9 bases are a match to TRBD1. This CDR3 is 12 amino acids long. V was pared by 10 bases and J by 6 bases, with 4 bases of the junction left unmatched. Per germline, CDR1 MNHEY and CDR2 SMNVEV (reference sequence). CDR3 region: CATGTGSQPQHF. The DNA for the CDR3 is TGTGCCACGGGGACAGGGAGTCAGCCCCAGCATTTT.

The chain employs TRBV4-2 and TRBJ2-7, with 8 bases fitting TRBD2. The CDR3 runs to 14 residues. V lost 6 bases and J lost 0; bases outside the gene matches: 4. Germline V gene data show CDR1 as LGHNA and CDR2 as YNFKEQ. Here the CDR3 DNA reads TGTGCCAGCAGTCTAGCGGGTACCTCCTACGAGCAGTACTTC. This sequence encodes CASSLAGTSYEQYF.

This chain joins TRBV2 and TRBJ1-4, with 7 bases fitting TRBD1. The CDR3 is 13 amino acids. V dropped 10 bases and J dropped 3; count of bases not matched to a gene: 5. Germline CDR1 and CDR2: SNHLY and FYNNEI. Here the CDR3 reads CANSGTANEKLFF. The CDR3 DNA follows: TGTGCCAACTCCGGGACAGCTAATGAAAAACTGTTTTTT.